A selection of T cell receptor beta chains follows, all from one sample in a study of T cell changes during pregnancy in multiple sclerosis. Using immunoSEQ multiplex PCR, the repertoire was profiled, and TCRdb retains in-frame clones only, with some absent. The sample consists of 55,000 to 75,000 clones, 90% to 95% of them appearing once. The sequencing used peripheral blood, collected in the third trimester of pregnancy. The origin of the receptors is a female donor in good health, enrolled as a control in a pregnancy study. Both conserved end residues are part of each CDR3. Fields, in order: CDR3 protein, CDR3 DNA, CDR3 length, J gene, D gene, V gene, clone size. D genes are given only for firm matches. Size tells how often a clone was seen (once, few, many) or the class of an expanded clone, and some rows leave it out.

CASSVTSGGPGDTQYF TGTGCCAGCAGCGTTACTAGCGGGGGGCCCGGAGATACGCAGTATTTT 16 TRBJ2-3 TRBD2 TRBV9 once
CASSLLGVSAPTGEQFF TGTGCCAGCAGCTTACTCGGGGTAAGCGCACCCACGGGGGAGCAGTTCTTC 17 TRBJ2-1 . TRBV7-2 .
CASGGGNQPQHF TGTGCCAGCGGGGGAGGGAATCAGCCCCAGCATTTT 12 TRBJ1-5 . TRBV27 .
CASSQEGGSAEAFF TGCGCCAGCAGCCAAGAGGGGGGATCGGCTGAAGCTTTCTTT 14 TRBJ1-1 . TRBV4-3 .
CASSYDGTVRSPLHF TGTGCCAGCAGTTACGACGGGACAGTCCGTTCACCCCTCCACTTT 15 TRBJ1-6 TRBD1 TRBV6-5 .
CASSYGGQENEKLFF TGTGCCAGCAGTTACGGGGGACAGGAGAATGAAAAACTGTTTTTT 15 TRBJ1-4 TRBD1 TRBV6-6 .
CASSHIDRVETQYF TGCGCCAGCAGCCACATAGACAGGGTTGAGACCCAGTACTTC 14 TRBJ2-5 TRBD1 TRBV4-1 .
CASQLGAEYTQYF TGTGCCAGCCAGCTTGGGGCCGAATATACGCAGTATTTT 13 TRBJ2-3 . TRBV7-9 .
CASSYSRQGGGYTF TGTGCCAGCAGTTACTCGAGACAGGGCGGCGGCTACACCTTC 14 TRBJ1-2 TRBD1 TRBV6-5 once
CASSFGTLEAFF TGTGCCAGCAGCTTCGGGACTCTTGAAGCTTTCTTT 12 TRBJ1-1 . TRBV5-6 .
CASSNRQGGDTEAFF TGTGCCAGCAGCAATCGACAGGGGGGCGACACTGAAGCTTTCTTT 15 TRBJ1-1 TRBD1 TRBV7-9 .
CAIRGNRANTEAFF TGTGCCATCCGAGGGAACAGGGCGAACACTGAAGCTTTCTTT 14 TRBJ1-1 . TRBV28 .
CASSLGGVVETQYF TGCGCCAGCAGCTTGGGGGGGGTAGTGGAGACCCAGTACTTC 14 TRBJ2-5 . TRBV5-1 .
CASSMGRDSVFGAFF TGTGCCAGCAGCATGGGCCGGGACAGCGTCTTCGGAGCTTTCTTT 15 TRBJ1-1 TRBD1 TRBV13 .
CASSQGTGRSVEQFF TGCGCCAGCAGCCAAGGGACAGGGCGATCAGTTGAGCAGTTCTTC 15 TRBJ2-1 TRBD1 TRBV4-1 .
CASQPGQVRGDGYTF TGTGCCTCCCAACCGGGACAGGTTAGGGGTGATGGCTACACCTTC 15 TRBJ1-2 TRBD1 TRBV6-5 .
CASSLDGGKGNTIYF TGTGCCAGCAGCTTAGACGGAGGGAAAGGAAACACCATATATTTT 15 TRBJ1-3 . TRBV7-2 .
CASSRPTDTQYF TGTGCCAGCAGCCGTCCCACAGATACGCAGTATTTT 12 TRBJ2-3 . TRBV5-4 .
CSATAGGSRFF TGCAGTGCTACTGCGGGGGGGTCCCGGTTCTTC 11 TRBJ2-1 TRBD2 TRBV20-1 .
CASSQAGGTGDTQYF TGTGCCAGCAGCCAAGCGGGGGGGACCGGGGATACGCAGTATTTT 15 TRBJ2-3 TRBD2 TRBV7-2 once
CAISEPRGASYEQYF TGTGCCATCAGTGAGCCCAGGGGGGCTTCCTACGAGCAGTACTTC 15 TRBJ2-7 . TRBV10-3 .
CASSYSGNTIYF TGTGCCAGCAGTTATTCAGGAAACACCATATATTTT 12 TRBJ1-3 . TRBV6-6 .
CASSWTGTALHF TGTGCCAGCAGCTGGACCGGGACAGCTTTGCATTTT 12 TRBJ1-5 TRBD1 TRBV7-9 .
CASSTQGKGDTEAFF TGTGCCAGCAGCACACAGGGGAAAGGGGACACTGAAGCTTTCTTT 15 TRBJ1-1 TRBD1 TRBV5-6 .